The present T cell receptor (beta chain) was sequenced within a study of cytomegalovirus exposure and HLA in healthy donors. The primer mix had 60 Vbeta and 13 Jbeta primers. Sequenced by immunoSEQ multiplex PCR; TCRdb stores in-frame clones only, minus some. Counted here are over 200,000 clones, about 80% occurring once; the ten biggest clones make up about 2.5%. Overall study findings and caveats: Most TCR beta V segments were productive about 90% or about 30% of the time in an earlier analysis.

Details on this clone: The antigen is undetermined. Other DNA sequences in the same sample also yield this CDR3.

The CDR3 is 13 residues long. The V and J ends lost 6 bases and 8 bases respectively, with 13 bases between them. CDR1 MDHEN and CDR2 SYDVKM come from the germline V gene. Healthy bone marrow donors made up the donors. This TCR was recovered from a woman aged 60 to 75 in good health and CMV-seropositive. Sequencing used PBMCs. The chain carries TRBV28 and TRBJ1-4; no definite D call. The CDR3 is CASRGRVGEKLFF. CDR3 DNA sequence: TGTGCCAGCAGGGGGAGGGTTGGAGAAAAACTGTTTTTT. Filled out from reference TRBV28 and TRBJ1-4, the complete variable domain reads DVKVTQSSRYLVKRTGEKVFLECVQDMDHENMFWYRQDPGLGLRLIYFSYDVKMKEKGDIPEGYSVSREKKERFSLILESASTNQTSMYLCASRGRVGEKLFFGSGTQLSVL.